A single TCR beta chain is shown here with its context. After removal of 4 bases from V and 7 bases from J, the junction contained 10 bases not matched to a gene. Germline CDR1 and CDR2: MNHEY and SMNVEV (reference sequence). There are 16 residues in the CDR3. The sample comes from a study of cytomegalovirus exposure and HLA in healthy donors. Study-level information: Early release data held 85 million to 95 million unique TCRs from HLA-typed donors.

In the PCR, 60 Vbeta and 13 Jbeta primers were used. In the authors' methods: It was a later analysis that counted some 80 million unique TCR beta chains, of which 8.5 million to 12 million were shared. The repertoire was sequenced with immunoSEQ multiplex PCR; TCRdb's copy has only in-frame clones and lacks some. V and J calls and clone size come straight from that table; D and trimming were deduced from the DNA. The table includes some 40,000 clones, 70% to 85% detected once. Healthy bone marrow donors made up the cohort. The J gene is TRBJ2-1, the V gene TRBV27, with 10 bases matching TRBD2. The receptor's source is a woman between 18 and 30 years old in good health and CMV-seropositive. What was sequenced was PBMCs. CDR3 protein: CASSSPTSGIGNEQFF. The CDR3 DNA reads as TGTGCCAGCAGTTCCCCTACTAGCGGGATTGGAAATGAGCAGTTCTTC.